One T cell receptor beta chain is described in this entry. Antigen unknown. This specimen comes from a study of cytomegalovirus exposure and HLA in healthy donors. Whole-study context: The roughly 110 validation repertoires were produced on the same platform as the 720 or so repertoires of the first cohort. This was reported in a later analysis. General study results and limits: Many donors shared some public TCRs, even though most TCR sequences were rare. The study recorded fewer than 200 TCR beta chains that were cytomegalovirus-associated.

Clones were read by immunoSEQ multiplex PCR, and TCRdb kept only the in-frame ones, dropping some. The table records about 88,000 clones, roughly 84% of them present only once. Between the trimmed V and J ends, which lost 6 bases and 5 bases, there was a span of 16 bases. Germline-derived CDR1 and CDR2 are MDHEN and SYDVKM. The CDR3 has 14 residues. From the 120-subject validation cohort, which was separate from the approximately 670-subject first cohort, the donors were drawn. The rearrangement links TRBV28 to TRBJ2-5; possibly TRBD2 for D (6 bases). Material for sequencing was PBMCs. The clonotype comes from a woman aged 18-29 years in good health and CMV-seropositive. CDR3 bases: TGTGCCAGCAGCGGGCAGGGAGGATCGGAGACCCAGTACTTC. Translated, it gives CASSGQGGSETQYF.